Detailed here is one TCR beta chain. Here immunoSEQ multiplex PCR was the method, and the copy in TCRdb shows in-frame clones only, minus some. The profile shows over 50,000 clones, around 85% of them singletons. The source of the sample is a study of lymphopenia after photon versus proton radiotherapy. Sequenced here: peripheral blood, sampled from a patient treated with photon-based radiotherapy. The clonotype was recovered from a man in his forties or fifties with gastric cancer.

The CDR3 nucleotides read TGCGCCAGCAGCCTCCGGGGAGATACGCAGTATTTT. Protein product: CASSLRGDTQYF. The J gene is TRBJ2-3, the V gene TRBV5-1; weak D call: TRBD2 (5 bases). V was shortened by 4 bases and J by 5 bases, with 8 bases between the two germline ends. The CDR3 runs 12 residues. CDR1 is SGHRS, CDR2 YFSETQ, per germline.